Each of the 4 T cell receptor beta chains below was sequenced from the same sample in a study of blood T cell repertoires in COVID-19. TCRdb keeps only in-frame clones here, not all; method: immunoSEQ multiplex PCR. The data show 110,000 to 150,000 clones, roughly 83% seen once. Material for sequencing was peripheral blood. The receptors stem from a woman aged 70 to 79 with COVID-19, enrolled during active disease.

The chain recombines TRBV7-2 with TRBJ1-2; 9 nucleotides line up with TRBD1. V trimming: 5 bases; J trimming: 5 bases; junction bases outside the gene matches: 9. Germline assignment: CDR1 SGHTA and CDR2 FQGNSA. This CDR3 spans 15 amino acids. The CDR3 nucleotides read TGTGCCAGCAGCCCTACCACAGGGGGCGGGTATGGCTACACCTTC. Protein sequence: CASSPTTGGGYGYTF.

The J gene is TRBJ1-5, the V gene TRBV27, with 8 positions matching TRBD1. Germline V gene lookup returns CDR1 MNHEY and CDR2 SMNVEV (reference sequence). Trimming took 5 bases from V and 0 from J; bases not matched to a gene: 6. The CDR3 is made up of 16 amino acids. Here the CDR3 reads CASSIGQGASNQPQHF. The CDR3 DNA sequence: TGTGCCAGCAGTATAGGACAGGGTGCTAGCAATCAGCCCCAGCATTTT.

This CDR3 reads CASSGNSYGYTF. In DNA form, the CDR3 reads TGTGCCAGCAGCGGGAACAGCTATGGCTACACCTTC. This chain joins TRBV9 and TRBJ1-2; D gene ambiguous. This CDR3 is built from 12 residues. Germline values: CDR1 SGDLS, CDR2 YYNGEE. Deletions cut 3 bases from V and 4 bases from J, with 7 bases between.

The chain carries TRBV6-1 and TRBJ2-1; 7 nucleotides line up with TRBD1. V was clipped by 4 bases and J by 0 bases; unmatched bases: 6. The CDR3 is made up of 16 amino acids. In germline, CDR1 is MNHNS, CDR2 SASEGT. The CDR3 sequence: CASSASTGSSYNEQFF. The CDR3 nucleotides are TGTGCCAGCAGTGCCTCGACAGGGAGCTCCTACAATGAGCAGTTCTTC.